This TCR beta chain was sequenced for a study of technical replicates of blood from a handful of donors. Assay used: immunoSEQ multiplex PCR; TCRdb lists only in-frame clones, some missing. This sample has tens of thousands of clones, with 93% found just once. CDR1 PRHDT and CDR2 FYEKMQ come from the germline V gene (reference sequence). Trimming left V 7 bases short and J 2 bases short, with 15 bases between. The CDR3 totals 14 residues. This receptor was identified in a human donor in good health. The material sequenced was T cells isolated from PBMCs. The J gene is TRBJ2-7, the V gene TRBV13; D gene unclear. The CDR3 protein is CASKSPTSTYEQYF. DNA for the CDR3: TGTGCCAGCAAAAGTCCAACAAGTACCTACGAGCAGTACTTC.